The 29 T cell receptor beta chains reported below all come from one sample, sequenced in a study of shared clonotypes between healthy human individuals. CD45RO-negative CD8 cells positively selected for CCR7 made up the naive population, which excluded terminally differentiated effector memory CD45RA+ cells. Assay used: immunoSEQ multiplex PCR; TCRdb lists only in-frame clones, some missing. Of about 2.1 million clones in the sample, over 85% were seen once. Sequencing used naive CD8+ T cells from PBMCs. The receptors stem from a young man in good health. Some clones in this sample may be carry-over from other donors' samples.

The CDR3 region is CASSVADYWDEDADTQYF. In nucleotides, the CDR3 is TGTGCCAGCAGCGTGGCAGACTACTGGGATGAGGACGCAGATACGCAGTATTTT. The chain has TRBV9 and TRBJ2-3; TRBD2 is a possible D gene (5 bases). The CDR3 contains 18 residues. The germline V gene encodes CDR1 SGDLS and CDR2 YYNGEE. V was cut by 2 bases and J by 4 bases, with 23 bases left in between.

This chain joins TRBV5-6 and TRBJ2-1, with 8 bases that match TRBD2. This CDR3 spans 16 amino acids. Germline V gives CDR1 SGHDT, CDR2 YYEEEE. V shed 0 bases and J 6 bases; nucleotides not matched to a gene: 8. This chain's CDR3 is CASSLALGLGVNEQFF. CDR3 nucleotide sequence: TGTGCCAGCAGCTTGGCCTTGGGACTAGGCGTCAATGAGCAGTTCTTC. Full variable domain (outside the CDR3, taken from reference TRBV5-6 and TRBJ2-1): DAGVTQSPTHLIKTRGQQVTLRCSPKSGHDTVSWYQQALGQGPQFIFQYYEEEERQRGNFPDRFSGHQFPNYSSELNVNALLLGDSALYLCASSLALGLGVNEQFFGPGTRLTVL.

This chain joins TRBV7-3 and TRBJ2-7, with D perhaps TRBD1 or TRBD2 (5 bases each). The CDR3 is 15 residues long. The ends were cut back, 1 base at V and 4 bases at J, with 14 bases in the middle. Germline assignment: CDR1 SGHTA and CDR2 FQGTGA. In DNA form, the CDR3 reads TGTGCCAGCAGCTTAATGAGGGGCGAGAAATACGAGCAGTACTTC. Translated: CASSLMRGEKYEQYF.

This sequence joins TRBV9 and TRBJ2-7, with 8 nucleotides matching TRBD1. Trimming removed 0 bases from V and 2 bases from J; junction bases left unmatched: 4. The CDR3 length is 15 residues. CDR1 is SGDLS, CDR2 YYNGEE, per germline. The CDR3 is CASSVGRTGPYEQYF. DNA for the CDR3: TGTGCCAGCAGCGTAGGAAGGACAGGGCCCTACGAGCAGTACTTC.

This sequence joins TRBV4-1 and TRBJ2-7, with TRBD2 identical over 9 bases. The ends lost 0 bases at V and 5 bases at J; junction bases unmatched: 11. The length of the CDR3 is 17 residues. CDR1 MGHRA and CDR2 YSYEKL come from the germline V gene. As DNA, the CDR3 is TGCGCCAGCAGCCAAGATCCACCTTGGGGCGGGGGGGACGAGCAGTACTTC. Residues: CASSQDPPWGGGDEQYF.

The J gene is TRBJ2-7, the V gene TRBV27; TRBD1 agrees at 9 bases. This CDR3 has 16 residues. Germline loops: CDR1 MNHEY, CDR2 SMNVEV (reference sequence). J was trimmed by 2 bases and V by 5 bases; bases with no gene match: 10. This CDR3 reads CASSTSSGTGPYEQYF. The CDR3 nucleotides are TGTGCCAGCAGTACCTCCTCCGGGACAGGGCCCTACGAGCAGTACTTC.

The chain joins TRBV28 to TRBJ1-2; the match to TRBD1 covers 7 bases. The germline V gene encodes CDR1 MDHEN and CDR2 SYDVKM. CDR3 length equals 15 residues. V was clipped by 6 bases and J by 3 bases; unmatched bases: 10. The DNA for the CDR3 is TGTGCCAGCAGCAAACGACAGGGAGGTTACTATGGCTACACCTTC. It codes for CASSKRQGGYYGYTF.

This chain uses TRBV28 with TRBJ2-1; TRBD1 agrees at 9 bases. This CDR3 spans 15 amino acids. The J segment lost 7 bases and the V segment lost 6 bases, leaving 10 bases of the junction unmatched. Germline V gene sequence: CDR1 MDHEN, CDR2 SYDVKM. The CDR3 DNA follows: TGTGCCAGCAGGACAACAGGGGGCAAGACGAATGAGCAGTTCTTC. It translates to CASRTTGGKTNEQFF.

The rearrangement joins TRBV18 to TRBJ2-7, with D uncertain. V was clipped by 5 bases and J by 2 bases, with 16 bases between them. The germline V gene encodes CDR1 KGHSH and CDR2 LQKENI. The CDR3 has 15 residues. CDR3 sequence: CASSDPRTPPYEQYF. DNA for the CDR3: TGTGCCAGCTCAGATCCCCGGACCCCCCCCTACGAGCAGTACTTC.

The chain has TRBV19 and TRBJ2-3; TRBD1 or TRBD2 may be the D gene (6 bases each). CDR3 length: 13 residues. Trimming removed 6 bases from V and 0 bases from J, with 7 bases in between. Germline lookup yields CDR1 LNHDA and CDR2 SQIVND (reference sequence). In DNA form, the CDR3 reads TGTGCCAGTAGGGGGGGCAGCACAGATACGCAGTATTTT. Translating it yields CASRGGSTDTQYF. Looking up the rest from reference TRBV19 and TRBJ2-3 gives the full variable domain: DGGITQSPKYLFRKEGQNVTLSCEQNLNHDAMYWYRQDPGQGLRLIYYSQIVNDFQKGDIAEGYSVSREKKESFPLTVTSAQKNPTAFYLCASRGGSTDTQYFGPGTRLTVL.

CDR3 loop: CALDLRELEQFF. In DNA, the CDR3 is TGTGCCTTGGACCTTAGAGAACTTGAGCAGTTCTTC. The V and J genes are TRBV30 and TRBJ2-1; D gene unclear. The V and J ends lost 7 bases and 9 bases respectively, with 16 bases between them. Germline V gives CDR1 GTSNPN, CDR2 SVGIG (reference sequence). CDR3 size: 12 residues.

About this clone: Other DNA sequences from this sample encode an identical CDR3 as well. V and J are TRBV15 and TRBJ2-3, with 7 bases lining up with TRBD2. The germline V gene encodes CDR1 LNHNV and CDR2 YYDKDF (reference sequence). The CDR3 runs to 14 residues. Germline trimming cut 5 bases from V and 1 base from J; bases unmatched to any gene: 3. CDR3 sequence reads: CATSRAGGTDTQYF. DNA of the CDR3: TGTGCCACCAGCCGGGCGGGGGGCACAGATACGCAGTATTTT.

V and J are TRBV4-1 and TRBJ1-1; possible D gene TRBD1, 5 bases. The CDR3 sequence is 16 residues long. V shed 4 bases and J shed 1 base, with 16 bases lying between them. The germline gives CDR1 MGHRA, CDR2 YSYEKL. In nucleotides, the CDR3 is TGCGCCAGCAGCCTGGGGGTTTGGAGTTGGAACACTGAAGCTTTCTTT. Its translation is CASSLGVWSWNTEAFF.

The chain combines TRBV29-1 with TRBJ2-1; 9 nucleotides agree with TRBD2. The junction had 11 bases not matched to a gene; V was cut back by 4 bases and J by 1 base. Germline CDR1 SQVTM, CDR2 ANQGSEA. The CDR3 length is 17 residues. Here the CDR3 DNA reads TGCAGCGTTGTAGGGATTGGACTAGCGTATTCCTACAATGAGCAGTTCTTC. Protein product: CSVVGIGLAYSYNEQFF.

The rearrangement links TRBV4-1 to TRBJ1-2; the D is unclear. Trimming stripped 0 bases from V and 6 bases from J, with 11 bases between. This CDR3 has 14 amino acids. The germline gives CDR1 MGHRA, CDR2 YSYEKL. CDR3 residues: CASSQDWTANGYTF. In nucleotides, the CDR3 is TGCGCCAGCAGCCAAGATTGGACGGCTAATGGCTACACCTTC.

The chain couples TRBV28 to TRBJ2-2; 11 nucleotides agree with TRBD2. CDR1 is MDHEN and CDR2 is SYDVKM in the germline V gene. Trimming cost V 5 bases and J 2 bases; bases outside gene matches: 4. The CDR3 is made up of 16 amino acids. In nucleotides, the CDR3 is TGTGCCAGCAGTCAAGGACTAGCGGGTAACACCGGGGAGCTGTTTTTT. Its translation is CASSQGLAGNTGELFF.

CDR3 bases: TGTGCCAGCAGCCCTCCTAGCGGAGGGTTGCTTTATGGCTACACCTTC. Its translation is CASSPPSGGLLYGYTF. The V and J genes are TRBV7-9 and TRBJ1-2; no firm D call. Germline V gene sequence: CDR1 SEHNR, CDR2 FQNEAQ (reference sequence). The CDR3 spans 16 residues. V gave up 5 bases and J gave up 5 bases, with 21 bases separating them.

The chain employs TRBV6-5 and TRBJ1-2, with TRBD1 as a possible D gene (5 bases). There are 14 residues in the CDR3. Germline CDR1 MNHEY, CDR2 SVGAGI. Trimming removed 8 bases from V and 8 bases from J, with 21 bases in between. The CDR3 protein is CASHLLQGDGGYTF. For the CDR3, the DNA is TGTGCCAGCCATCTCCTTCAGGGTGACGGAGGCTACACCTTC.

The V call is TRBV27, the J call TRBJ2-3; 9 bases are a match to TRBD2. CDR1 and CDR2 (germline): MNHEY, SMNVEV (reference sequence). This CDR3 has 17 amino acids. The junction had 8 bases not matched to a gene; V was cut back by 4 bases and J by 0 bases. CDR3 residues: CASSSLQTSGSTDTQYF. CDR3 nucleotide sequence: TGTGCCAGCAGTTCGCTCCAGACTAGCGGAAGCACAGATACGCAGTATTTT.

The V call is TRBV27, the J call TRBJ2-3, with D hard to call. This CDR3 comprises 16 residues. The V gene's germline CDR1 is MNHEY and CDR2 SMNVEV (reference sequence). V dropped 4 bases and J dropped 0 bases, with 14 bases sitting between them. CDR3 loop: CASSSLLPTSTDTQYF. CDR3 sequence (DNA): TGTGCCAGCAGTTCACTCCTACCCACTAGCACAGATACGCAGTATTTT.

This clone was picked up a small number of times. The rearrangement joins TRBV2 to TRBJ1-1; D perhaps matches TRBD1 (5 bases). From germline, CDR1 is SNHLY and CDR2 FYNNEI. V was shortened by 6 bases and J by 4 bases, with 12 bases between the two germline ends. CDR3 length equals 13 residues. The CDR3 spells CASRPAGSTEAFF. The CDR3 bases are TGTGCCAGCAGGCCGGCAGGGAGCACTGAAGCTTTCTTT.

The CDR3 loop reads CASSVRGWEQYF. The CDR3 region has the DNA TGTGCCAGCAGCGTCAGGGGTTGGGAGCAGTACTTC. The V call is TRBV11-2, the J call TRBJ2-7, with D possibly being TRBD1 (6 bases). This CDR3 is 12 amino acids long. Deletions cut 5 bases from V and 7 bases from J, with 12 bases between. Germline V gene data show CDR1 as SGHAT and CDR2 as FQNNGV.

V usage is TRBV9 and J usage is TRBJ2-7; possibly TRBD2 for D (6 bases). This CDR3 contains 16 residues. Per the germline V gene, CDR1 is SGDLS and CDR2 is YYNGEE. Trimming stripped 4 bases from V and 4 bases from J, with 21 bases between. CDR3 protein: CASSLRQVGTGYEQYF. For the CDR3, the DNA is TGTGCCAGCAGCCTCCGTCAGGTGGGGACTGGGTACGAGCAGTACTTC.

V is TRBV7-6 and J is TRBJ2-3, with TRBD2 identical over 10 bases. Germline trimming cut 5 bases from V and 3 bases from J; bases unmatched to any gene: 14. Germline V CDR1 and CDR2: SGHVS, FNYEAQ. The CDR3 is made up of 18 amino acids. DNA for the CDR3: TGTGCCAGCAGCCGAATTGGGATAGCGGGAGGACCAACAGATACGCAGTATTTT. This gives the protein CASSRIGIAGGPTDTQYF. The full variable domain, rest sourced from reference TRBV7-6 and TRBJ2-3, is GAGVSQSPRYKVTKRGQDVALRCDPISGHVSLYWYRQALGQGPEFLTYFNYEAQQDKSGLPNDRFSAERPEGSISTLTIQRTEQRDSAMYRCASSRIGIAGGPTDTQYFGPGTRLTVL.

The chain couples TRBV10-1 to TRBJ2-7; 7 nucleotides align to TRBD1. Losses at the gene ends were 5 bases for V and 1 base for J; bases not matched to a gene: 11. Germline CDR1 WNHNN, CDR2 SYGVQD (reference sequence). CDR3 size: 16 residues. The CDR3 region has the DNA TGCGCCAGCAGTTCCGAAACAGGGGTCCCTTCCTACGAGCAGTACTTC. Its protein is CASSSETGVPSYEQYF.

The V gene is TRBV12-5, the J gene TRBJ2-1, with no clear D. The V end was cut by 6 bases, the J end by 3 bases, with 3 bases between. Germline CDR1 is LGHNT and CDR2 is FRNRAP. There are 11 residues in the CDR3. CDR3 loop: CASGIYNEQFF. Here the CDR3 DNA reads TGTGCTAGTGGCATCTACAATGAGCAGTTCTTC.

The chain combines TRBV5-4 with TRBJ2-7; D tentatively fits TRBD1 or TRBD2 (6 bases each). This CDR3 spans 11 amino acids. Germline V gives CDR1 SGHNT, CDR2 YYREEE (reference sequence). Between the trimmed V and J ends, which lost 3 bases and 13 bases, there was a span of 14 bases. The chain's CDR3 is CASSSTGRSYF. For the CDR3, the DNA is TGTGCCAGCAGCTCCACAGGGAGGAGTTACTTC.

V and J are TRBV5-4 and TRBJ2-1, with 13 bases aligning to TRBD2. The junction had 9 bases not matched to a gene; V was cut back by 4 bases and J by 8 bases. The CDR3 contains 16 residues. Germline assignment: CDR1 SGHNT and CDR2 YYREEE (reference sequence). The CDR3 DNA is TGTGCCAGCAGCCCCACTAGCGGGAGGGCCTTTTATGAGCAGTTCTTC. Its translation: CASSPTSGRAFYEQFF.

This clone has a handful of counts. The chain has TRBV9 and TRBJ1-1; TRBD1 agrees at 9 bases. The CDR3 has 14 residues. The V gene's germline CDR1 is SGDLS and CDR2 YYNGEE. V trimming: 3 bases; J trimming: 10 bases; junction bases outside the gene matches: 10. DNA for the CDR3: TGTGCCAGCAGCGAGGAGCACAGGGGGCAGGGAGCTTTCTTT. It encodes CASSEEHRGQGAFF.